Listed here are 3 T cell receptor beta chains from one sample, sequenced in a study of CD8 T cells in ankylosing spondylitis. TCRdb reprocessed the 5' RACE reads via MiXCR and lists one record per CDR3 protein. The top ten clones hold around 8.4% of a sample with around 300,000 distinct CDR3 sequences, around 10% of them seen once. The sample taken for sequencing was blood, either unsorted or a sorted T cell fraction (not recorded which). The receptor source for this set is a female donor with ankylosing spondylitis or in good health (not recorded which).

This clonotype was detected many times. The V gene is TRBV7-9, the J gene TRBJ2-1; 8 nucleotides match TRBD2. Trimming took 3 bases from V and 7 from J; bases not matched to a gene: 11. Per the germline V gene, CDR1 is SEHNR and CDR2 is FQNEAQ (reference sequence). The CDR3 loop spans 16 amino acids. The chain's CDR3 is CASSLGLVLGLNEQFF. In DNA, the CDR3 is TGTGCCAGCAGCTTGGGACTAGTTCTCGGTCTAAATGAGCAGTTCTTC.

This clonotype came up a few times. This sequence joins TRBV7-2 and TRBJ2-7; D is unclear. Trimming cost V 0 bases and J 7 bases, with 10 bases left between them. This CDR3 is built from 13 residues. CDR1 is SGHTA, CDR2 FQGNSA, per germline. The CDR3 region has the DNA TGTGCCAGCAGCTTAGCGGTCGTGTGGGAGCAGTACTTC. It specifies CASSLAVVWEQYF. The variable domain in full, completed from reference TRBV7-2 and TRBJ2-7, reads GAGVSQSPSNKVTEKGKDVELRCDPISGHTALYWYRQSLGQGLEFLIYFQGNSAPDKSGLPSDRFSAERTGGSVSTLTIQRTQQEDSAVYLCASSLAVVWEQYFGPGTRLTVT.

The rearrangement joins TRBV2 to TRBJ2-7, with D tentatively TRBD2 (6 bases). The CDR3 is made up of 13 amino acids. The V end lost 6 bases, the J end lost 2 bases, and 11 bases lay between the germline ends. Germline-derived CDR1 and CDR2 are SNHLY and FYNNEI. The CDR3 reads CASRPGLPYEQYF. The CDR3 DNA reads as TGTGCCAGCAGGCCGGGACTCCCCTACGAGCAGTACTTC.